The 19 T cell receptor beta chains reported below all come from one sample, sequenced in a study of OX40 agonist ivuxolimab in advanced cancers. Assay: immunoSEQ multiplex PCR; the TCRdb copy retains only in-frame clones and omits some. The data show 65,000 to 75,000 clones, 80% to 85% seen once. Sequenced here: CD4+ or CD8+ T cells sorted from blood, sampled in a trial of the OX40 agonist ivuxolimab. These receptors all come from an adult with an advanced solid tumor such as melanoma, head and neck, liver or kidney cancer.

This chain uses TRBV4-2 with TRBJ2-1; D unresolved. Germline V gene sequence: CDR1 LGHNA, CDR2 YNFKEQ. The V gene lost 0 bases and the J gene lost 3 bases, with 9 bases spanning the gap. The CDR3 is 15 residues long. CDR3: CASSQDGEYYNEQFF. As DNA, the CDR3 is TGTGCCAGCAGCCAAGACGGCGAATACTACAATGAGCAGTTCTTC.

This clone has only one observation. The V and J genes are TRBV18 and TRBJ2-1; 10 bases are a match to TRBD2. Germline values: CDR1 KGHSH, CDR2 LQKENI. With 5 bases clipped from V and 7 bases from J, the junction kept 11 bases outside the gene matches. The CDR3 runs 16 residues. The CDR3 sequence: CASSSGLAEKRNEQFF. In DNA form, the CDR3 reads TGTGCCAGCTCATCTGGACTAGCGGAAAAACGGAATGAGCAGTTCTTC.

The chain joins TRBV11-1 to TRBJ2-1; 7 bases fit TRBD1. The germline gives CDR1 SGHAT, CDR2 FQDESV (reference sequence). CDR3 length: 15 amino acids. With V trimmed by 5 bases and J by 3 bases, 7 bases remained unmatched. The CDR3 DNA reads as TGTGCCAGCAGCCCATGGGACAGAAACTACAATGAGCAGTTCTTC. It encodes CASSPWDRNYNEQFF.

This clone came up a few times. The CDR3 sequence: CASSLVVAGANTGELFF. The DNA for the CDR3 is TGTGCCAGCAGCTTGGTGGTAGCGGGGGCCAACACCGGGGAGCTGTTTTTT. The chain is built from TRBV5-4 and TRBJ2-2; 9 bases fit TRBD2. J lost 2 bases, V lost 0 bases, and 5 bases had no gene match. CDR3 size: 17 residues. The germline V gene has CDR1 SGHNT and CDR2 YYREEE (reference sequence).

In its sample, this clone was seen once. This chain connects TRBV27 to TRBJ1-3; D ambiguous. V was trimmed by 5 bases and J by 2 bases, leaving 10 bases between them. The germline V gene encodes CDR1 MNHEY and CDR2 SMNVEV (reference sequence). The CDR3 covers 14 residues. In DNA form, the CDR3 reads TGTGCCAGCAGTCCATTCACCCCTGGAAACACCATATATTTT. It translates to CASSPFTPGNTIYF.

This rearrangement joins TRBV6-1 to TRBJ1-4, with 8 bases fitting TRBD1. Per the germline V gene, CDR1 is MNHNS and CDR2 is SASEGT. The CDR3 totals 15 residues. The trim removed 0 bases at V and 8 bases at J, leaving 5 bases unmatched. The CDR3: CASSEAGQGREKLFF. The CDR3 DNA follows: TGTGCCAGCAGTGAAGCTGGACAGGGTCGAGAAAAACTGTTTTTT.

The J gene is TRBJ1-3, the V gene TRBV2; 10 bases are a match to TRBD1. V lost 4 bases and J lost 1; bases outside the gene matches: 7. Germline V gives CDR1 SNHLY, CDR2 FYNNEI. The CDR3 runs 17 residues. The CDR3 region is CASSAFGQGGSGNTIYF. CDR3 in DNA: TGTGCCAGCAGTGCGTTCGGACAGGGGGGATCTGGAAACACCATATATTTT. Complete variable domain (other parts from reference TRBV2 and TRBJ1-3): EPEVTQTPSHQVTQMGQEVILRCVPISNHLYFYWYRQILGQKVEFLVSFYNNEISEKSEIFDDQFSVERPDGSNFTLKIRSTKLEDSAMYFCASSAFGQGGSGNTIYFGEGSWLTVV.

This rearrangement joins TRBV4-2 to TRBJ2-3; no clear D gene. Germline V CDR1 and CDR2: LGHNA, YNFKEQ. This CDR3 is built from 17 residues. With 0 bases removed from V and 0 bases from J, the gap between germline ends came to 13 bases. This chain's CDR3 is CASSQDPGGLSTDTQYF. The CDR3 DNA sequence: TGTGCCAGCAGCCAAGATCCCGGCGGCCTTAGCACAGATACGCAGTATTTT.

V gene TRBV6-5 combines with J gene TRBJ2-2; perhaps TRBD2 as D (6 bases). V was pared by 7 bases and J by 5 bases, with 14 bases between. The V gene's germline CDR1 is MNHEY and CDR2 SVGAGI. The CDR3 covers 14 residues. CDR3 amino acids: CASTPPGGTGELFF. Here the CDR3 DNA reads TGTGCCAGCACCCCACCCGGGGGAACCGGGGAGCTGTTTTTT.

This rearrangement joins TRBV6-1 to TRBJ1-5; D unclear. This CDR3 has 15 amino acids. Germline loops: CDR1 MNHNS, CDR2 SASEGT. The V and J ends lost 7 bases and 4 bases respectively, with 17 bases between them. The CDR3 sequence: CASTPSTLPNQPQHF. The CDR3 DNA reads TGTGCCAGCACCCCATCTACCCTCCCTAATCAGCCCCAGCATTTT.

This clone has a single count. The chain carries TRBV18 and TRBJ2-7, with D hard to call. CDR1 KGHSH and CDR2 LQKENI come from the germline V gene. CDR3 length: 13 residues. Trimming left V 5 bases short and J 6 bases short, with 14 bases between. The CDR3 here is CASSAGVDREQYF. The CDR3 coding sequence is TGTGCCAGCTCAGCAGGAGTGGACCGCGAGCAGTACTTC.

This clone was detected a few times. The V call is TRBV18, the J call TRBJ1-1; D is possibly TRBD1 (6 bases). This CDR3 comprises 17 residues. In germline, CDR1 is KGHSH, CDR2 LQKENI. Trimming removed 1 base at V and 4 bases at J, with 19 bases between. The CDR3 sequence: CASSPLSLKGGGTEAFF. The CDR3 nucleotides read TGTGCCAGCTCACCACTGAGCCTTAAGGGGGGCGGCACTGAAGCTTTCTTT. Together with reference TRBV18 and TRBJ1-1, the CDR3 gives the full variable domain: NAGVMQNPRHLVRRRGQEARLRCSPMKGHSHVYWYRQLPEEGLKFMVYLQKENIIDESGMPKERFSAEFPKEGPSILRIQQVVRGDSAAYFCASSPLSLKGGGTEAFFGQGTRLTVV.

The chain joins TRBV5-1 to TRBJ2-7; the match to TRBD1 covers 7 bases. V trimming: 3 bases; J trimming: 1 base; junction bases outside the gene matches: 4. Germline lookup yields CDR1 SGHRS and CDR2 YFSETQ. This CDR3 has 14 residues. CDR3 residues: CASSSLTGSYEQYF. DNA of the CDR3: TGCGCCAGCAGCTCGCTGACAGGGTCCTACGAGCAGTACTTC. The full variable domain, in which reference TRBV5-1 and TRBJ2-7 provide the parts outside the CDR3, is KAGVTQTPRYLIKTRGQQVTLSCSPISGHRSVSWYQQTPGQGLQFLFEYFSETQRNKGNFPGRFSGRQFSNSRSEMNVSTLELGDSALYLCASSSLTGSYEQYFGPGTRLTVT.

This clone appeared a few times. This CDR3 reads CSVERHLNTEAFF. The CDR3 region has the DNA TGCAGCGTTGAAAGACATTTGAACACTGAAGCTTTCTTT. This rearrangement joins TRBV29-1 to TRBJ1-1; D is ambiguous. This CDR3 region has 13 residues. From germline, CDR1 is SQVTM and CDR2 ANQGSEA. V lost 2 bases to trimming and J lost 0 bases, with 7 bases between them.

The chain employs TRBV19 and TRBJ2-3, with 10 bases fitting TRBD2. From germline, CDR1 is LNHDA and CDR2 SQIVND (reference sequence). Losses at the gene ends were 4 bases for V and 6 bases for J; bases not matched to a gene: 7. The CDR3 has 15 amino acids. The CDR3 DNA reads as TGTGCCAGTAGTAAACCGGGACTAGCGAGGGATACGCAGTATTTT. Translation gives CASSKPGLARDTQYF.

V gene TRBV6-5 combines with J gene TRBJ2-3; D is unresolved. V lost 2 bases to trimming and J lost 2 bases, with 11 bases between them. CDR1 and CDR2 (germline): MNHEY, SVGAGI. The CDR3 extends over 15 amino acids. The CDR3 sequence is CASSYRRSDTDTQYF. CDR3 in DNA: TGTGCCAGCAGTTACCGGCGGAGCGACACAGATACGCAGTATTTT.

This clone was seen more than once but under ten times. The chain combines TRBV12-5 with TRBJ1-5; the D is unclear. Germline assignment: CDR1 LGHNT and CDR2 FRNRAP. Deletions cut 7 bases from V and 0 bases from J, with 13 bases between. The CDR3 is made up of 15 amino acids. DNA for the CDR3: TGTGCTAGTGCCTCGGAGCCAAATAGCAATCAGCCCCAGCATTTT. Amino acid sequence: CASASEPNSNQPQHF.

This chain links TRBV2 with TRBJ1-1; D may be TRBD1 (5 bases). This CDR3 comprises 12 residues. Germline-derived CDR1 and CDR2 are SNHLY and FYNNEI. With 7 bases removed from V and 10 bases from J, the gap between germline ends came to 16 bases. CDR3 nucleotides: TGTGCCAGCATAGGGGCGGCTACCATAGCTTTCTTT. It encodes CASIGAATIAFF.

The DNA of the CDR3 is TGTGCCAGCAGTTTTGGGACAGCCGTGGGAAACACCATATATTTT. It yields the protein CASSFGTAVGNTIYF. V usage is TRBV6-6 and J usage is TRBJ1-3; TRBD1 matches 7 bases. The V and J ends lost 4 bases and 4 bases, in that order; junction bases with no gene match: 7. The germline V gene encodes CDR1 MNHNY and CDR2 SVGAGI (reference sequence). CDR3 length: 15 residues.